This entry features one T cell receptor beta chain sequence. Its matching antigen is unknown. These data originate in a study of PD-L1 blockade in urothelial cancer. Overall study context: Patients, treated from about 2014 onward, received atezolizumab 1,200 mg intravenously every 3 weeks. About 90% of the roughly 29 patients comprised males who had bladder-origin urothelial cancer.

Study results and caveats: At 3 weeks on treatment, tumor-associated clones expanded more with durable benefit. Pretreatment TCR clonality in blood, when below the median, was predictive of better survival.

Profiled with immunoSEQ multiplex PCR; TCRdb holds only in-frame clones, not every one. The sample shows some 47,000 clones, roughly four fifths of them seen only once. J lost 12 bases, V lost 0 bases, and 8 bases had no gene match. Per germline, CDR1 SGHTA and CDR2 FQGNSA. CDR3 length: 15 residues. The clonotype comes from a man aged 65 to 85 with urothelial cancer. The chain couples TRBV7-2 to TRBJ1-4, with 9 bases fitting TRBD1. Specimen: PBMCs, collected around atezolizumab (anti-PD-L1) treatment. The CDR3 DNA reads TGTGCCAGCAGCTTAGCTGGGGGGACAGGGAGTGAACTGTTTTTT. It specifies CASSLAGGTGSELFF. Filled out from reference TRBV7-2 and TRBJ1-4, the complete variable domain reads GAGVSQSPSNKVTEKGKDVELRCDPISGHTALYWYRQSLGQGLEFLIYFQGNSAPDKSGLPSDRFSAERTGGSVSTLTIQRTQQEDSAVYLCASSLAGGTGSELFFGSGTQLSVL.